This T cell receptor beta chain was identified in a study of a mutant IDH1 vaccine in newly diagnosed glioma. Study background: Treatment recipients were approximately 62% male and about 40% female, and their mean age was approximately 42 years. The earlier regimen, radiotherapy, temozolomide, or both, was most often both. Study outcomes and limitations: Among top peripheral T cell clonotypes, changes seemed unrelated to pseudoprogression.

V lost 4 bases, J lost 1 base, and 10 bases stayed unmatched. The CDR3 consists of 17 residues. Germline values: CDR1 LGHNA, CDR2 YSLEER. As regards this clone: As yet, its antigen is unknown.

The time point was: baseline, week 1 (first vaccination visit). Treatment of the sample: pre-vaccination baseline after standard-of-care therapy. Measured with immunoSEQ multiplex PCR; TCRdb has only the in-frame clones, and not every one. The table lists around 60,000 clones, around 90% of them singletons. Sequences were derived from PBMCs, sampled from a glioma patient treated with radiotherapy, temozolomide or both. The TCR was taken from a man in his fifties with glioma. J is TRBJ1-5 and V is TRBV4-3; TRBD1 agrees at 7 bases. The CDR3 sequence: CASSRQNRGLSNQPQHF. The CDR3 DNA reads TGCGCCAGCAGCCGCCAAAACAGGGGATTGAGCAATCAGCCCCAGCATTTT.